This TCR beta chain was sequenced in a study of blood T cells in healthy people across ages. Primed by a sample-barcoded 5' primer and a J-beta primer mix, a second PCR proceeded for about 6 to 12 cycles. TCRdb processed the 5' RACE reads anew with MiXCR; each CDR3 protein has one entry. The top ten clones hold roughly 23% of a sample with around 2 million distinct CDR3 sequences, about two fifths of them seen once. V shed 7 bases and J shed 2 bases, with 15 bases lying between them. The CDR3 loop spans 13 amino acids. Germline CDR1 is SQVTM and CDR2 is ANQGSEA. The V gene is TRBV29-1, the J gene TRBJ2-7; D remains unclear. This sequence was found in a human donor in good health. The sequencing input was blood. The CDR3 bases are TGCAGCGCCTTGGGTGGCAGTGCCTACGAGCAGTACTTC. Protein: CSALGGSAYEQYF.